This entry describes one TCR beta chain. This CDR3 has 15 amino acids. J was trimmed by 8 bases and V by 4 bases; bases with no gene match: 9. The germline V gene has CDR1 LGHDT and CDR2 YNNKEL (reference sequence). In TCRdb, the RT-PCR reads were re-called with MiXCR into one record per CDR3 protein. The data show hundreds of thousands of distinct CDR3 sequences, 25% seen once. The data were taken from a study of response to subunit inactivated influenza vaccine. The receptor was isolated from a middle-aged man who received an inactivated influenza vaccine. This specimen consisted of CD4+ T cells sorted from PBMCs, obtained around 5 days after vaccination. The chain couples TRBV3-1 to TRBJ2-1; 9 bases line up with TRBD2. This CDR3 is CASSRVAGGPHEQFF. CDR3 DNA: TGTGCCAGCAGCCGTGTTGCGGGGGGGCCCCATGAGCAGTTCTTC.